This T cell receptor beta chain was documented in a study of technical replicates of blood from several donors. This CDR3 comprises 14 residues. Germline CDR1 and CDR2: SGHAT and FQNNGV. Trimming stripped 0 bases from V and 3 bases from J, with 9 bases between. Assay used: immunoSEQ multiplex PCR; TCRdb lists only in-frame clones, some missing. Counted here are some 76,000 clones, 95% to 98% occurring once; the ten biggest clones make up roughly 0.2%. Material for sequencing was T cells isolated from PBMCs. The sequence derives from a human donor in good health. This chain connects TRBV11-2 to TRBJ2-7; no reliable D call. The CDR3 nucleotides read TGTGCCAGCAGCTTAGACAGTCCGAACTACGAGCAGTACTTC. Encoded protein: CASSLDSPNYEQYF.